What follows are 2 T cell receptor beta chains derived from one specimen sequenced in a study of cytomegalovirus exposure and HLA in healthy donors. This PCR relied on a set of 60 Vbeta primers and 13 Jbeta primers. Here immunoSEQ multiplex PCR was the method, and the copy in TCRdb shows in-frame clones only, minus some. This sample's table reports roughly 53,000 clones. Sequencing was carried out using PBMCs. These receptors came from a female donor in good health and CMV-seronegative.

The chain uses TRBV4-1 and TRBJ2-1; D gene uncertain. This CDR3 spans 16 amino acids. Per the germline V gene, CDR1 is MGHRA and CDR2 is YSYEKL. The V and J ends lost 1 base and 1 base respectively, with 11 bases between them. The CDR3 reads CASSQGSLVSYNEQFF. CDR3 coding DNA: TGCGCCAGCAGCCAAGGTAGCCTCGTATCCTACAATGAGCAGTTCTTC.

In DNA form, the CDR3 reads TGCGCCAGCAGCCCCAATCTGCCCGGGTTCGGCTCCTACGAGCAGTACTTC. This gives the protein CASSPNLPGFGSYEQYF. This chain uses TRBV5-1 with TRBJ2-7; D gene ambiguous. CDR3 length: 17 amino acids. Per the germline V gene, CDR1 is SGHRS and CDR2 is YFSETQ. V was trimmed by 4 bases and J by 0 bases, leaving 20 bases between them. The whole variable domain, filled in from reference TRBV5-1 and TRBJ2-7, reads KAGVTQTPRYLIKTRGQQVTLSCSPISGHRSVSWYQQTPGQGLQFLFEYFSETQRNKGNFPGRFSGRQFSNSRSEMNVSTLELGDSALYLCASSPNLPGFGSYEQYFGPGTRLTVT.